The entry below gives a single T cell receptor (beta chain) sequence along with its context. Its antigen is not identified. The DNA is left out, because the CDR3 cannot be placed on it with certainty; the CDR3 is given as TCRdb lists it. These data belong to a study of blood T cells in healthy people across ages. General observations from the study: Aged donors had fewer naive CD4+ cells and lower diversity than long-lived donors.

The CDR3 contains 15 residues when both ends are counted. Drawn from each donor were approximately 10 milliliters of peripheral blood. Through a sample-barcoded 5' primer and a J-beta primer mix, a second PCR was run for roughly 7 to 12 cycles. With 12 random nucleotides, a template-switch adaptor tagged each individual cDNA molecule. TCRdb analysed the 5' RACE reads with MiXCR anew, one entry per CDR3 protein. Among 650,000 to 1,000,000 distinct CDR3 sequences listed, roughly 40% were seen once. The sequencing sample was made of blood. This clonotype originated in a man younger than 30 in good health. The chain couples TRBV12-3 or TRBV12-4 to TRBJ2-1. CDR3 sequence reads: CASSSSESSCNEQFF.